Listed below are T cell receptor beta chains from one sample, sequenced in a study of OX40 agonist ivuxolimab in advanced cancers. Using immunoSEQ multiplex PCR, the repertoire was profiled, and TCRdb retains in-frame clones only, with some absent. Among fewer than 120,000 clones listed, roughly nine tenths were seen once. The input for sequencing was CD4+ or CD8+ T cells sorted from blood, taken in a trial of the OX40 agonist ivuxolimab. These receptors were obtained from an adult with an advanced solid tumor such as melanoma, head and neck, liver or kidney cancer. Both conserved end residues are part of each CDR3. The order of the fields is J gene, D gene, V gene, clone size, CDR3 length, CDR3 protein, CDR3 DNA. A D gene is named only where the DNA matches it firmly. Some rows mark clone size as missing; the rest say once, few, many or name a class of expanded clone.

TRBJ2-5,NA,TRBV19,NA,12,CASSIGAETQYF,TGTGCCAGTAGTATAGGGGCAGAGACCCAGTACTTC
TRBJ1-3,TRBD1,TRBV9,NA,16,CASSVGGQVSGNTIYF,TGTGCCAGCAGCGTGGGGGGACAGGTCTCTGGAAACACCATATATTTT
TRBJ2-1,TRBD1,TRBV10-3,NA,13,CAISFDRENEQFF,TGTGCCATCAGCTTCGACAGGGAAAATGAGCAGTTCTTC
TRBJ2-5,NA,TRBV15,once,12,CATSSSDETQYF,TGTGCCACCAGCTCTAGCGATGAGACCCAGTACTTC
TRBJ1-5,NA,TRBV4-1,NA,16,CASSQVRGGGNQPQHF,TGCGCCAGCAGCCAAGTAAGAGGGGGGGGAAATCAGCCCCAGCATTTT
TRBJ2-7,NA,TRBV13,NA,19,CASSEELRFGQVASYEQYF,TGTGCCAGCAGCGAGGAACTACGGTTTGGTCAAGTCGCCTCCTACGAGCAGTACTTC
TRBJ2-3,NA,TRBV7-2,NA,17,CASSSQRLGGLGDTQYF,TGTGCCAGCAGCTCCCAACGCTTAGGAGGGTTGGGAGATACGCAGTATTTT
TRBJ2-7,TRBD2,TRBV27,once,17,CASSPGLAGGLSYEQYF,TGTGCCAGCAGCCCGGGGCTAGCGGGGGGCCTCTCCTACGAGCAGTACTTC
TRBJ1-1,NA,TRBV18,NA,12,CASSPPLGEAFF,TGTGCCAGCTCACCACCTTTGGGCGAAGCTTTCTTT
TRBJ2-7,NA,TRBV4-3,NA,17,CASSQRGDSRGLYEQYF,TGCGCCAGCAGCCAACGGGGGGACAGCCGAGGGCTCTACGAGCAGTACTTC
TRBJ2-2,TRBD2,TRBV7-9,NA,19,CASSLPIGGLAGRTGELFF,TGTGCCAGCAGCCTACCTATAGGGGGACTAGCGGGACGGACCGGGGAGCTGTTTTTT
TRBJ1-1,NA,TRBV7-2,NA,14,CASSFSTRIAEAFF,TGTGCCAGCAGCTTTTCAACACGGATCGCTGAAGCTTTCTTT
TRBJ2-1,NA,TRBV5-1,NA,14,CASSSLLGEEEQFF,TGCGCCAGCAGCTCTCTGCTGGGAGAGGAAGAGCAGTTCTTC
TRBJ2-1,TRBD2,TRBV27,NA,14,CASSSFGGVTEQFF,TGTGCCAGCAGCTCCTTCGGGGGGGTGACTGAGCAGTTCTTC
TRBJ1-5,NA,TRBV5-1,NA,15,CASSLDGDRNQPQHF,TGCGCCAGCAGCCTGGATGGTGACCGGAATCAGCCCCAGCATTTT
TRBJ1-2,NA,TRBV5-1,NA,14,CASSLTLDNYGYTF,TGCGCCAGCAGCTTAACGCTAGACAACTATGGCTACACCTTC
TRBJ2-1,TRBD1,TRBV5-5,NA,17,CASSFGTAKVAYNEQFF,TGTGCCAGCAGCTTTGGGACAGCGAAGGTGGCCTACAATGAGCAGTTCTTC
TRBJ2-6,NA,TRBV18,NA,19,CASSPTGQIPSSGANVLTF,TGTGCCAGCTCACCAACAGGGCAAATCCCCTCCTCTGGGGCCAACGTCCTGACTTTC
TRBJ2-2,NA,TRBV5-5,NA,14,CASSSAPNTGELFF,TGTGCCAGCAGCTCGGCCCCGAACACCGGGGAGCTGTTTTTT
TRBJ2-7,NA,TRBV7-2,NA,15,CASSLVSLSGSEQYF,TGTGCCAGCAGCTTAGTAAGCTTGTCGGGTTCCGAGCAGTACTTC
TRBJ1-3,TRBD1,TRBV6-5,NA,14,CASSSGGLGNTIYF,TGTGCCAGCAGTTCAGGGGGATTAGGAAACACCATATATTTT
TRBJ1-2,NA,TRBV7-2,NA,14,CASSLGPTNYGYTF,TGTGCCAGCAGCTTGGGTCCAACCAACTATGGCTACACCTTC
TRBJ2-6,TRBD1,TRBV7-3,NA,17,CASSSPDRTAGANVLTF,TGTGCCAGCAGCTCACCGGACAGGACGGCTGGGGCCAACGTCCTGACTTTC
TRBJ2-5,TRBD1,TRBV5-4,once,16,CASSSSDRVGQETQYF,TGTGCCAGCAGCTCTTCTGACAGGGTAGGGCAAGAGACCCAGTACTTC
TRBJ2-7,NA,TRBV19,NA,13,CASSMRRLGEQYF,TGTGCCAGTAGTATGAGAAGGTTGGGGGAGCAGTACTTC
TRBJ2-2,NA,TRBV7-7,NA,13,CASSPGYTGELFF,TGTGCTAGCAGCCCAGGTTACACCGGGGAGCTGTTTTTT
TRBJ2-1,TRBD1,TRBV19,NA,15,CASTSGQGRTNEQFF,TGTGCCAGTACATCCGGACAGGGCCGGACCAATGAGCAGTTCTTC
TRBJ1-5,NA,TRBV4-1,NA,16,CASSQDWGGENQPQHF,TGCGCCAGCAGCCAAGATTGGGGCGGGGAGAATCAGCCCCAGCATTTT
TRBJ2-3,NA,TRBV27,NA,14,CASSTTETTDTQYF,TGTGCCAGCAGCACTACCGAGACCACAGATACGCAGTATTTT